The 20 T cell receptor beta chains in this list originate from one sample, sequenced in a study of T-cell reconstitution after alpha-beta-depleted transplantation in children. The library targeted TCRbeta and was prepared with unique molecular identifiers. A single record per CDR3 protein comes from TCRdb applying MiXCR to the PCR reads. The repertoire consists of about 600,000 distinct CDR3 sequences, with roughly 23% occurring once and the leading ten covering roughly an eighth. The source was PBMCs, mostly from graft donor cells, collected 360 days after TCRalphabeta/CD19-depleted stem cell transplant. The receptors were gathered from a boy younger than two who had a stem cell transplant for acute myeloid leukemia, so the T cells may come from the graft donor.

This clonotype was recorded many times. V is TRBV4-2 and J is TRBJ1-1; D not resolved. V lost 5 bases, J lost 6 bases, and 19 bases lay in between. CDR1 LGHNA and CDR2 YNFKEQ come from the germline V gene. This CDR3 contains 15 residues. The CDR3 nucleotides read TGTGCCAGCAGCGTCGAAACCGGGATGGATGCTGAAGCTTTCTTT. It codes for CASSVETGMDAEAFF.

This clonotype was observed a few times. This rearrangement joins TRBV20-1 to TRBJ1-5; D ambiguous. V was clipped by 0 bases and J by 4 bases, with 4 bases between them. This CDR3 contains 12 residues. Germline lookup yields CDR1 DFQATT and CDR2 SNEGSKA (reference sequence). Here the CDR3 DNA reads TGCAGTGCTAGAGATCGGAATCAGCCCCAGCATTTT. This encodes CSARDRNQPQHF.

This clonotype was seen only a few times. The genes are TRBV29-1 and TRBJ2-3, with D maybe TRBD1 (6 bases). The ends were cut back, 3 bases at V and 5 bases at J, with 15 bases in the middle. This CDR3 contains 14 residues. Germline V gene sequence: CDR1 SQVTM, CDR2 ANQGSEA. CDR3 amino acids: CSVESGGGLDTQYF. CDR3 in DNA: TGCAGCGTTGAGAGTGGGGGCGGGCTAGATACGCAGTATTTT.

This clonotype came up a few times. The chain joins TRBV10-3 to TRBJ2-5; 10 nucleotides align to TRBD1. CDR1 is ENHRY and CDR2 is SYGVKD in the germline V gene. The length of the CDR3 is 17 residues. The V segment lost 7 bases and the J segment 5 bases; nucleotides outside the gene matches: 16. CDR3 in amino acids: CAIKSGTGEGVRETQYF. The CDR3 region has the DNA TGTGCCATCAAGTCCGGGACAGGGGAGGGAGTGAGGGAGACCCAGTACTTC.

The chain is built from TRBV20-1 and TRBJ2-1, with D maybe TRBD2 (7 bases). V gave up 5 bases and J gave up 0 bases, with 20 bases separating them. Germline CDR1 reads DFQATT; CDR2 reads SNEGSKA (reference sequence). The CDR3 has 17 residues. In DNA form, the CDR3 reads TGCAGTGCTCCGCGAAGGGAGGGGGGGCCCTCCTACAATGAGCAGTTCTTC. It encodes CSAPRREGGPSYNEQFF.

V usage is TRBV25-1 and J usage is TRBJ2-3; tentative D call: TRBD1 (6 bases). The CDR3 length is 15 residues. Trimming took off 2 bases at V and 4 bases at J, with 13 bases between the two ends. Germline V gene lookup returns CDR1 MGHDK and CDR2 SYGVNS. Written as DNA, the CDR3 is TGTGCCAGCAGTGAAGCACAGGACAGCTCAGATACGCAGTATTTT. This gives the protein CASSEAQDSSDTQYF.

This chain uses TRBV20-1 with TRBJ2-1; D is uncertain. The ends were cut back, 0 bases at V and 0 bases at J, with 12 bases in the middle. Germline CDR1 is DFQATT and CDR2 is SNEGSKA (reference sequence). This CDR3 spans 16 amino acids. The CDR3 DNA reads as TGCAGTGCTAGAGATGGGGTGGCTAGCTCCTACAATGAGCAGTTCTTC. It codes for CSARDGVASSYNEQFF.

This clonotype was counted a few times. This sequence joins TRBV12-3 or TRBV12-4 and TRBJ2-5; 8 bases match TRBD1. The CDR3 covers 15 residues. V gave up 3 bases and J gave up 5 bases; unmatched junction bases: 8. The CDR3 sequence is CASSLRQGILETQYF. CDR3 bases: TGTGCCAGCAGTTTGAGACAGGGGATATTGGAGACCCAGTACTTC.

This clonotype appeared a few times. The rearrangement uses TRBV6-1 and TRBJ2-6; possibly TRBD1 for D (6 bases). The CDR3 spans 19 residues. The germline CDR1 and CDR2 sequences are MNHNS and SASEGT. Trimming left V 6 bases short and J 0 bases short, with 21 bases between. The DNA of the CDR3 is TGTGCCAGCAGCCGCGGACTGGGACAAGGCCCCTCTGGGGCCAACGTCCTGACTTTC. This translates into CASSRGLGQGPSGANVLTF.

The chain links TRBV25-1 to TRBJ1-4; possibly TRBD1 for D (5 bases). This CDR3 has 14 residues. V lost 2 bases and J 6 bases, leaving 10 bases between the germline ends. CDR1 is MGHDK, CDR2 SYGVNS, per germline. This CDR3 reads CASSEQGGDEKLFF. The CDR3 DNA is TGTGCCAGCAGTGAACAGGGAGGAGATGAAAAACTGTTTTTT.

This clonotype has more than one count but fewer than ten. This chain's CDR3 is CASSPTEAGEQYF. DNA of the CDR3: TGCGCCAGCAGCCCCACCGAGGCTGGCGAGCAGTACTTC. The chain couples TRBV4-3 to TRBJ2-7; unclear D gene. Trimming removed 4 bases at V and 6 bases at J, with 13 bases between. Germline V gives CDR1 LGHNA, CDR2 YSLEER. The CDR3 is 13 amino acids.

Many counts were recorded for this clonotype. The rearrangement joins TRBV29-1 to TRBJ2-1; TRBD2 matches 12 bases. This CDR3 region has 15 residues. CDR1 and CDR2 (germline): SQVTM, ANQGSEA. The trim removed 7 bases at V and 3 bases at J, leaving 7 bases unmatched. In nucleotides, the CDR3 is TGCAGCGCGAGACTAGCGGGGGCGATCTACAATGAGCAGTTCTTC. Translating it yields CSARLAGAIYNEQFF.

The chain links TRBV20-1 to TRBJ2-3, with 13 bases aligning to TRBD2. The CDR3 length is 15 residues. V dropped 5 bases and J dropped 2; count of bases not matched to a gene: 4. Germline loops: CDR1 DFQATT, CDR2 SNEGSKA (reference sequence). The CDR3 DNA follows: TGCAGTGCTCCTGGACTAGCGGGGGCCACAGATACGCAGTATTTT. Its protein is CSAPGLAGATDTQYF.

In this sample, this clonotype turned up many times. The chain couples TRBV11-2 to TRBJ2-7, with TRBD1 identical over 8 bases. The V and J ends lost 4 bases and 3 bases, in that order; junction bases with no gene match: 8. CDR1 SGHAT and CDR2 FQNNGV come from the germline V gene. The CDR3 runs to 15 residues. The CDR3 loop is CASSSHPGQGYEQYV. In DNA form, the CDR3 reads TGTGCCAGCAGCTCCCACCCAGGACAGGGCTACGAGCAGTACGTC.

V is TRBV4-1 and J is TRBJ1-5; no reliable D call. V lost 4 bases to trimming and J lost 6 bases, with 10 bases between them. Per the germline V gene, CDR1 is MGHRA and CDR2 is YSYEKL. CDR3 length equals 13 residues. In nucleotides, the CDR3 is TGCGCCAGCAGCCTGACATTGATTCAGCCCCAGCATTTT. This gives the protein CASSLTLIQPQHF.

This clonotype has at least ten counts. The V gene is TRBV5-1, the J gene TRBJ2-5; no clear D. The CDR3 totals 15 residues. Germline CDR1 and CDR2: SGHRS and YFSETQ. With 4 bases removed from V and 5 bases from J, the gap between germline ends came to 18 bases. Here the CDR3 DNA reads TGCGCCAGCAGCCGTCAAGCTGGACCCCTTGAGACCCAGTACTTC. It encodes CASSRQAGPLETQYF.

Regarding this clonotype: This may come from a read error, since a much larger clone is one base off. This chain joins TRBV20-1 and TRBJ2-7; D uncertain. The CDR3 loop spans 13 amino acids. Germline CDR1 DFQATT, CDR2 SNEGSKA (reference sequence). Trimming left V 0 bases short and J 2 bases short, with 8 bases between. As DNA, the CDR3 is TGCAGTGCTAGAGATCGGAGCCCCTACGAGCAGTACGTC. Encoded protein: CSARDRSPYEQYV.

The chain is built from TRBV20-1 and TRBJ1-5; D unclear. V lost 0 bases to trimming and J lost 2 bases, with 14 bases between them. This CDR3 has 16 amino acids. CDR1 and CDR2 (germline): DFQATT, SNEGSKA (reference sequence). The CDR3: CSARDYRGSGNQPQHF. CDR3 in DNA: TGCAGTGCTAGAGATTACAGAGGGAGTGGCAATCAGCCCCAGCATTTT.

The table lists this clonotype with many counts. The chain joins TRBV3-1 to TRBJ1-2; 7 nucleotides match TRBD1. V lost 3 bases and J lost 10; bases outside the gene matches: 5. The CDR3 length is 12 residues. Per germline, CDR1 LGHDT and CDR2 YNNKEL (reference sequence). The CDR3 reads CASSQRDSTYTF. The CDR3 region has the DNA TGTGCCAGCAGCCAGAGGGACAGCACCTACACCTTC.

This clonotype has just a few counts. The chain carries TRBV7-6 and TRBJ2-1; 7 bases are a match to TRBD2. Trimming at V came to 5 bases and at J to 12 bases, leaving 13 bases not matched to a gene. This CDR3 comprises 14 residues. Germline CDR1 and CDR2: SGHVS and FNYEAQ. CDR3 DNA sequence: TGTGCCAGCAGCCTACCCTATAAGCGGGGTTTGCAGTTCTTC. Protein product: CASSLPYKRGLQFF.